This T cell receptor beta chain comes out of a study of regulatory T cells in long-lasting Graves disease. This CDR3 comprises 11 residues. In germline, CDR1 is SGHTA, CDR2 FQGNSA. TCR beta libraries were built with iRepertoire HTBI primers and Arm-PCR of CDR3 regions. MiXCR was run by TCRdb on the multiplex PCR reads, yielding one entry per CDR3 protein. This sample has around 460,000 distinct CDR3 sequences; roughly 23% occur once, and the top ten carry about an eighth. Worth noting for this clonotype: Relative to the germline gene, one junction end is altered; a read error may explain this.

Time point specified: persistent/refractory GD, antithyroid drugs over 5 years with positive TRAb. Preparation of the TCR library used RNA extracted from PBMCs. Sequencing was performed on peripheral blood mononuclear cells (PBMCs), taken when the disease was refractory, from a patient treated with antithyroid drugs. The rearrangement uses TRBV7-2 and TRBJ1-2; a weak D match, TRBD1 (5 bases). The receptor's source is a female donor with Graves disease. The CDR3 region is CASSFGGKGFF. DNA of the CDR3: TGTGCCAGCAGCTTTGGAGGAAAGGGGTTCTTC.